This TCR beta chain was sequenced during a study of shared clonotypes between healthy human individuals. Sequenced by immunoSEQ multiplex PCR; TCRdb stores in-frame clones only, minus some. This table holds roughly 1,600,000 clones, 98% to 99% found once. Study-level points and caveats: Researchers sampled only blood; tissue repertoires likely differ. Among the subsets, naive ones generally showed larger estimated richness than memory ones.

In regard to this clone: Its antigen is not known.

Splitting the CD4+ cells yielded a CD45RA+ naive subset and a CD45RA-negative memory subset. V was pared by 1 base and J by 7 bases, with 4 bases of the junction left unmatched. Germline CDR1 SGHKS, CDR2 YYEKEE (reference sequence). The CDR3 is 15 residues long. This TCR derives from a man aged 25 to 40 in good health. The sequencing sample was made of naive CD4+ T cells sorted from blood. The subset is: CD45RA+ positively selected. The chain combines TRBV5-5 with TRBJ2-2, with 10 bases aligning to TRBD2. As DNA, the CDR3 is TGTGCCAGCAGCTTGCTAGCGGGAGAGGGCGGGGAGCTGTTTTTT. This gives the protein CASSLLAGEGGELFF.